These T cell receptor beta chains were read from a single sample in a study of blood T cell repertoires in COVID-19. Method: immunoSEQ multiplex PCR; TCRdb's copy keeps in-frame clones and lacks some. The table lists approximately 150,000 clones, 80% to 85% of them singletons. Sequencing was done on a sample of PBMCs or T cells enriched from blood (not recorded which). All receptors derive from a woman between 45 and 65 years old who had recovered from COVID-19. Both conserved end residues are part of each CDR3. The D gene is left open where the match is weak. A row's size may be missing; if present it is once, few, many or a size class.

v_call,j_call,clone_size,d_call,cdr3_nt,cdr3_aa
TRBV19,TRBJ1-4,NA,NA,TGTGCCAGTAGTGGCCCTAGACAGACGAATAATGAAAAACTGTTTTTT,CASSGPRQTNNEKLFF
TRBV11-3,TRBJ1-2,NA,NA,TGTGCCAGCAGCCGGGCGGACAGCTATGGCTACACCTTC,CASSRADSYGYTF
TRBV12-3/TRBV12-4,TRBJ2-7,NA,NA,TGTGCCAGCAGTTTCTACAGCTCCTACGAGCAGTACTTC,CASSFYSSYEQYF
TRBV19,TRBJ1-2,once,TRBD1,TGTGCCAGTAGTTTCCGGACAGGCTATGGCTACACCTTC,CASSFRTGYGYTF
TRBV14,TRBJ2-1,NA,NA,TGTGCCAGCAGCGCACGACGGAGAGGCGATGAGCAGTTCTTC,CASSARRRGDEQFF
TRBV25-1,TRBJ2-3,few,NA,TGTGCCAGCAGTTTGGGGACTAGCACAGATACGCAGTATTTT,CASSLGTSTDTQYF
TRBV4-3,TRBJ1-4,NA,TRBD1,TGCGCCAGCAGCCATCTATTAGCAGGGACAGGCCCGCGTACAACTAATGAAAAACTGTTTTTT,CASSHLLAGTGPRTTNEKLFF
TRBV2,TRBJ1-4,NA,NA,TGTGCCAGCGGCGACGGGTTACCTAATGAAAAACTGTTTTTT,CASGDGLPNEKLFF
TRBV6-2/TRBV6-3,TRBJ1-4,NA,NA,TGTGCCAGCAGTTACTCGATGCCGAACAGACTGTTTTTT,CASSYSMPNRLFF
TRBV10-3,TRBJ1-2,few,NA,TGTGCCATCGTAACAGGCCCTACAGCAGGCTACACCTTC,CAIVTGPTAGYTF
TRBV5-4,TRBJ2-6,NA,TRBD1,TGTGCCAGCAGCGGGAACAGGGGGCCAGGGGCCAACGTCCTGACTTTC,CASSGNRGPGANVLTF
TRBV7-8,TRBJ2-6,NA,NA,TGTGCCAGCAGTTCTTTCGGTGGGGCCAACGTCCTGACTTTC,CASSSFGGANVLTF
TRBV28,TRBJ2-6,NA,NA,TGTGCCAGCACGAGTTCCGCTGGGGCCAACGTCCTGACTTTC,CASTSSAGANVLTF
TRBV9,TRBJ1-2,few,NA,TGTGCCAGCAGCGCCCTCCGTGGGGGGATAGCTGGCTACACCTTC,CASSALRGGIAGYTF
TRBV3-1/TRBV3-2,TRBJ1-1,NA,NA,TGTGCCAGCAGCCATGCAGGACGGGGAAACACTGAAGCTTTCTTT,CASSHAGRGNTEAFF
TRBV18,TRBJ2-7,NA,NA,TGTGCCAGCTCACCACCGGCGACGGGGTTCTCCTACGAGCAGTACTTC,CASSPPATGFSYEQYF
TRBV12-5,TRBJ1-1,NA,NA,TGTGCTAGTGGTTTGGCCGGGAACACTGAAGCTTTCTTT,CASGLAGNTEAFF
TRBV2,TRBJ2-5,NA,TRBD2,TGTGCCAGCAGTGAAGACGGGACTAGAATGGAGACCCAGTACTTC,CASSEDGTRMETQYF
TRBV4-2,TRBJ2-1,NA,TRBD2,TGTGCCAGCAGCCAGGACACCGGACTAGCGGGGGTTGAGCAGTTCTTC,CASSQDTGLAGVEQFF
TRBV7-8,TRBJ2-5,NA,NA,TGTGCCAGCAGACCTATGGAGGTGGAGACCCAGTACTTC,CASRPMEVETQYF
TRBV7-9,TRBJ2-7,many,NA,TGTGCCAGCAGCTTAGATCCGGGCTACGAGCAGTACTTC,CASSLDPGYEQYF
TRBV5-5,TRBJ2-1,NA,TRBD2,TGTGCCAGCAGCACATATAGCGGGAGCTCCTACAATGAGCAGTTCTTC,CASSTYSGSSYNEQFF
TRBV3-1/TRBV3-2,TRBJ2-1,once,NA,TGTGCCAGCAGCCTTATCCGGAGGGACGCCCAGTCCCATGAGCAGTTCTTC,CASSLIRRDAQSHEQFF
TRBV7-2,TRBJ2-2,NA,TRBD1,TGTGCCAGCAGTTCCACAGGGGGCGCTTTTCGAACCGGGGAGCTGTTTTTT,CASSSTGGAFRTGELFF
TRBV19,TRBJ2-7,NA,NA,TGTGCCAGTAGTATAGGCTCACCCGGGACAAGACTTTACGAGCAGTACTTC,CASSIGSPGTRLYEQYF
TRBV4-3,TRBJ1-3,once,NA,TGCGCCAGCAGCCCAACACCAGACAGACACCCCTCTGGAAACACCATATATTTT,CASSPTPDRHPSGNTIYF
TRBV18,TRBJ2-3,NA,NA,TGTGCCAGCTCACCATCCTACACAGATACGCAGTATTTT,CASSPSYTDTQYF
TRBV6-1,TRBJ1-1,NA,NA,TGTGCCAGCAGTGAGAGGGCTAAGAACACTGAAGCTTTCTTT,CASSERAKNTEAFF
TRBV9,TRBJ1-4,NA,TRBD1,TGTGCCAGCAGCGCCGGACAGGGTTTTAATGATGAAAAACTGTTTTTT,CASSAGQGFNDEKLFF
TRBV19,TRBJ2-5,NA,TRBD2,TGTGCCAGTAGTTTCGAGCGGGGGGAGACCCAGTACTTC,CASSFERGETQYF
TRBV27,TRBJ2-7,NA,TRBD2,TGTGCCAGCAGTTGGGGACTAGGGGAAACCTACGAGCAGTACTTC,CASSWGLGETYEQYF
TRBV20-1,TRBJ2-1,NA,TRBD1,TGCAGTGCTAGTGGATGGCTCGGACAGGCGATGTACAATGAGCAGTTCTTC,CSASGWLGQAMYNEQFF
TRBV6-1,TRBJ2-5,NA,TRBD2,TGTGCCAGCAGTGAATGGAGCGGGGGGACGGCGACCCAGTACTTC,CASSEWSGGTATQYF
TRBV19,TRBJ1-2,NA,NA,TGTGCCAGTACCCGGGACTACTATGGCTACACCTTC,CASTRDYYGYTF
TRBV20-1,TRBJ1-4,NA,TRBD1,TGCAGTGCTAGTTCCGGGACAGGGTATGAAAAACTGTTTTTT,CSASSGTGYEKLFF
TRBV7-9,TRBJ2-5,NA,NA,TGTGCCAGCAGCTTAGGAGGGGGTGGAGAGACCCAGTACTTC,CASSLGGGGETQYF
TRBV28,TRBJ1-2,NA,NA,TGTGCCAGCAGTTTAGCTTTCGGACAGTTCCAAGGCTACACCTTC,CASSLAFGQFQGYTF
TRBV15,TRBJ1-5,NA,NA,TGTGCCACCAGCAGGATAGATCAGCCCCAGCATTTT,CATSRIDQPQHF
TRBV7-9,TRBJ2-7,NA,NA,TGTGCCAGCAGCACCCGGGGGTTCTACGAGCAGTACTTC,CASSTRGFYEQYF
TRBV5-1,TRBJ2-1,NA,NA,TGCGCCAGCAGCTTGTCGGGTGGCCATAACAATGAGCAGTTCTTC,CASSLSGGHNNEQFF
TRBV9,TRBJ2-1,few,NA,TGTGCCAGCAGCGCGACAGATGACAATGAGCAGTTCTTC,CASSATDDNEQFF
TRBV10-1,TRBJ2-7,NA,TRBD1,TGCGCCAGCAGCGCCCCGGGACAGGGCTCCTACGAGCAGTACTTC,CASSAPGQGSYEQYF
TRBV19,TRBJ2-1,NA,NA,TGTGCCAGTAAAAAAATTCTAGGTAGCTCCTACAATGAGCAGTTCTTC,CASKKILGSSYNEQFF
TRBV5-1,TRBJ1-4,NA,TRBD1,TGCGCCAGCAGCTTGGGGGCAGGGGGCGGCACTAATGAAAAACTGTTTTTT,CASSLGAGGGTNEKLFF
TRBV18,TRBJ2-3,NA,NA,TGTGCCAGCTCCCAAGCTAGCACAGATACGCAGTATTTT,CASSQASTDTQYF
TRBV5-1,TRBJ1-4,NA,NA,TGCGCCAGCAGCTTAAGTGGGCAAGGGAGGGATGAAAAACTGTTTTTT,CASSLSGQGRDEKLFF
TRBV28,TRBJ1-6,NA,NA,TGTGCCAGCAGCTTCCCCCTCTCACCCCTCCACTTT,CASSFPLSPLHF
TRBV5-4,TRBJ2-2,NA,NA,TGTGCCAGCAGCTTTAGGGGAATGAACACCGGGGAGCTGTTTTTT,CASSFRGMNTGELFF
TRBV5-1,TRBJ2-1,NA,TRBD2,TGCGCCAGCAGCTTGGCCCCCGCTAGCGGGAGAAATGAGCAGTTCTTC,CASSLAPASGRNEQFF
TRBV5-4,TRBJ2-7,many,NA,TGTGCCAGCAGCTCCCCGTCGGGGAATGGCGAGCAGTACTTC,CASSSPSGNGEQYF
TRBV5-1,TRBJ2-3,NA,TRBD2,TGCGCCAGCAGCTCACTAGCGGGAGCGGTAGATACGCAGTATTTT,CASSSLAGAVDTQYF
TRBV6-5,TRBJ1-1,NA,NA,TGTGCCAGCAGTACCATGGACAGAATGAACACTGAAGCTTTCTTT,CASSTMDRMNTEAFF
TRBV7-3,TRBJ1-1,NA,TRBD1,TGTGCCAGCAGGTTGACAGGGGTAACTGAAGCTTTCTTT,CASRLTGVTEAFF
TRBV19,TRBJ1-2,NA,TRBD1,TGTGCCAGTAGTATAGCCCAGGGGGCGACTAACTATGGCTACACCTTC,CASSIAQGATNYGYTF
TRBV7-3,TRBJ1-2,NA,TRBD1,TGTGCCAGCAGCATTACAGGGGGCGCGGATGGCTACACCTTC,CASSITGGADGYTF